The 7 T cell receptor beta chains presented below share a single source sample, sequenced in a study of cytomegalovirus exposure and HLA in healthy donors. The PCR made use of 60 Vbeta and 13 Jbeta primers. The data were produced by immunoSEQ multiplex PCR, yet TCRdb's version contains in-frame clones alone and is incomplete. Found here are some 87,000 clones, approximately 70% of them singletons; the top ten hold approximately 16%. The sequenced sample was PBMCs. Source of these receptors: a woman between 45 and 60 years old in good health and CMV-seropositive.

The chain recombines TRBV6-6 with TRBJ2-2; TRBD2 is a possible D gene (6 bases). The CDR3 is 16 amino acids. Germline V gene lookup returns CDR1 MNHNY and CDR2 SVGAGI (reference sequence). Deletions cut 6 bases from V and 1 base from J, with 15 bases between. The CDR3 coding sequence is TGTGCCAGCAGCCGACGCGGGGCCGGGAACACCGGGGAGCTGTTTTTT. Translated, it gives CASSRRGAGNTGELFF.

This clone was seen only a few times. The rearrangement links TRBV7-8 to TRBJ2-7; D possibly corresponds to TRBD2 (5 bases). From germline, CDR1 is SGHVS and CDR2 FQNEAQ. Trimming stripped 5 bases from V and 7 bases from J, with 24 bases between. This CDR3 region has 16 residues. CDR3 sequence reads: CASSPDRISILGEQYF. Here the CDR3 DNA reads TGTGCCAGCAGCCCCGACCGCATCAGCATACTAGGGGAGCAGTACTTC.

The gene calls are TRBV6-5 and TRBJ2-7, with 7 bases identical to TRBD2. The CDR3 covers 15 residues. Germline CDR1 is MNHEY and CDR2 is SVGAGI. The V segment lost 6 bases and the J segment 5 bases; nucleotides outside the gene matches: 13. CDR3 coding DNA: TGTGCCAGCAGAATAACAAGCGGGATGGCCAACGAGCAGTACTTC. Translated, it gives CASRITSGMANEQYF.

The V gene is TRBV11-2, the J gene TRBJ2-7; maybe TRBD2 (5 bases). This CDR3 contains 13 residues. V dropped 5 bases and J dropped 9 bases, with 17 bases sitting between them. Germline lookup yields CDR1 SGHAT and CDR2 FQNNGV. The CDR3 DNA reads TGTGCCAGCAGCGCAACCGGGGATACGGCGCAGTACTTC. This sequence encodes CASSATGDTAQYF.

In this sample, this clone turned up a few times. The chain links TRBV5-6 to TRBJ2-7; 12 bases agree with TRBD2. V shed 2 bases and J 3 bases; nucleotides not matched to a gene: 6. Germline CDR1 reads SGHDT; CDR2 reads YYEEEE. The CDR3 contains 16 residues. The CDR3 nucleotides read TGTGCCAGCAGCTTCCTGACTAGCGGGAGACACTACGAGCAGTACTTC. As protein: CASSFLTSGRHYEQYF.

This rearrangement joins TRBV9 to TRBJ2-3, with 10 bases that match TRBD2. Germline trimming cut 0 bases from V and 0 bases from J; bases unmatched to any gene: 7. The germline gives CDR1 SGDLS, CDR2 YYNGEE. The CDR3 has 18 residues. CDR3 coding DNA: TGTGCCAGCAGCGTAGGCGGACTAGCGGTCCTTAGCACAGATACGCAGTATTTT. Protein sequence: CASSVGGLAVLSTDTQYF.

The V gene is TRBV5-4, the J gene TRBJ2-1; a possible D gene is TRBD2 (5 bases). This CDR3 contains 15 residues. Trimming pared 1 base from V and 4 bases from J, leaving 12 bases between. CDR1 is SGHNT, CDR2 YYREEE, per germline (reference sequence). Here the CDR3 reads CASSLSGLDYNEQFF. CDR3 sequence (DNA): TGTGCCAGCAGCTTGTCCGGACTTGATTACAATGAGCAGTTCTTC.